This passage covers 32 T cell receptor beta chains from one sample sequenced in a study of siplizumab effects on memory and regulatory T cells. The repertoire was sequenced with immunoSEQ multiplex PCR; TCRdb's copy has only in-frame clones and lacks some. The sample includes over 85,000 clones, roughly 92% seen only once; the top ten take 1.3%. The sample comprised CD4+ T cells sorted from blood. The receptors come from a human donor in good health.

CDR3 in amino acids: CASSLRSSGGTDTQYF. The CDR3 DNA reads TGCGCCAGCAGCTTGAGGTCTAGCGGGGGCACAGATACGCAGTATTTT. This chain links TRBV5-1 with TRBJ2-3; 9 bases are a match to TRBD2. The CDR3 contains 16 residues. The germline V gene has CDR1 SGHRS and CDR2 YFSETQ. V trimming: 1 base; J trimming: 1 base; junction bases outside the gene matches: 4. Using reference TRBV5-1 and TRBJ2-3 for the parts outside the CDR3, the full variable domain is KAGVTQTPRYLIKTRGQQVTLSCSPISGHRSVSWYQQTPGQGLQFLFEYFSETQRNKGNFPGRFSGRQFSNSRSEMNVSTLELGDSALYLCASSLRSSGGTDTQYFGPGTRLTVL.

The V call is TRBV10-2, the J call TRBJ2-1; 13 nucleotides align to TRBD2. The germline gives CDR1 WSHSY, CDR2 SAAADI. The CDR3 length is 18 residues. The V segment lost 2 bases and the J segment 7 bases; nucleotides outside the gene matches: 11. CDR3 protein: CASSEGGLAGLLGNEQFF. The CDR3 DNA is TGCGCCAGCAGTGAGGGGGGACTAGCGGGGCTTCTGGGGAATGAGCAGTTCTTC.

The rearrangement uses TRBV11-2 and TRBJ1-1; D is perhaps TRBD1 (5 bases). The CDR3 is made up of 16 amino acids. V was shortened by 0 bases and J by 2 bases, with 13 bases between the two germline ends. Germline CDR1 and CDR2: SGHAT and FQNNGV. CDR3 sequence: CASSLDVGAGNTEAFF. The DNA of the CDR3 is TGTGCCAGCAGCTTAGATGTTGGGGCCGGAAACACTGAAGCTTTCTTT.

The rearrangement joins TRBV12-5 to TRBJ1-2, with 8 bases aligning to TRBD1. Trimming cost V 3 bases and J 1 base; bases outside gene matches: 4. CDR3 size: 15 residues. Germline loops: CDR1 LGHNT, CDR2 FRNRAP. CDR3 DNA: TGTGCTAGTGGTTTCCTGGACAGGGTTAACTATGGCTACACCTTC. Translation: CASGFLDRVNYGYTF.

The gene calls are TRBV6-4 and TRBJ1-1; D might be TRBD1 (5 bases). CDR1 is MRHNA and CDR2 is SNTAGT in the germline V gene. This CDR3 is 8 amino acids long. Trimming left V 9 bases short and J 10 bases short, with 6 bases between. The CDR3 is CARRGAFF. In DNA form, the CDR3 reads TGTGCCAGAAGGGGAGCTTTCTTT.

The rearrangement links TRBV7-9 to TRBJ2-7; D gene uncertain. CDR1 SEHNR and CDR2 FQNEAQ come from the germline V gene (reference sequence). This CDR3 has 12 residues. With 6 bases removed from V and 3 bases from J, the gap between germline ends came to 9 bases. The CDR3 coding sequence is TGTGCCAGCAGGTCAGACGGCTACGAGCAGTACTTC. This translates into CASRSDGYEQYF. Variable domain in full (rest from reference TRBV7-9 and TRBJ2-7): DTGVSQNPRHKITKRGQNVTFRCDPISEHNRLYWYRQTLGQGPEFLTYFQNEAQLEKSRLLSDRFSAERPKGSFSTLEIQRTEQGDSAMYLCASRSDGYEQYFGPGTRLTVT.

The rearrangement links TRBV21-1 to TRBJ2-3; the table's D call, TRBD2, was not checked against the DNA. TRBV21-1 is deemed a pseudogene. The CDR3 runs to 19 residues. In DNA form, the CDR3 reads TGTGCCAGCCGCCGGTTCGAGGGGGGGGCCAAGTCTAGCACAGATACGCAGTATTTT. As protein: CASRRFEGGAKSSTDTQYF.

This chain links TRBV4-1 with TRBJ2-3; TRBD2 matches 9 bases. The germline CDR1 and CDR2 sequences are MGHRA and YSYEKL. With 0 bases clipped from V and 6 bases from J, the junction kept 4 bases outside the gene matches. This CDR3 is built from 15 residues. This CDR3 is CASSQDGGGADTQYF. In DNA form, the CDR3 reads TGCGCCAGCAGCCAAGATGGCGGGGGGGCGGATACGCAGTATTTT.

The chain links TRBV10-3 to TRBJ2-2; 7 nucleotides agree with TRBD2. The CDR3 extends over 18 amino acids. Germline V gives CDR1 ENHRY, CDR2 SYGVKD. Losses at the gene ends were 0 bases for V and 3 bases for J; bases not matched to a gene: 10. CDR3 DNA: TGTGCCATCAGTGAGTCAGAGGCGGGGAGGGCCGACACCGGGGAGCTGTTTTTT. It translates to CAISESEAGRADTGELFF.

The chain joins TRBV21-1 to TRBJ1-2; whether TRBD1, the table's D call, matches the DNA was not checked. TRBV21-1 has pseudogene status. There are 16 residues in the CDR3. CDR3 protein: CASNGCRGRIVYGYTF. The CDR3 DNA reads as TGTGCCAGCAACGGGTGCAGGGGGCGGATAGTCTATGGCTACACCTTC.

The J gene is TRBJ2-1, the V gene TRBV5-6, with 7 positions matching TRBD1. Germline V gene data show CDR1 as SGHDT and CDR2 as YYEEEE. V shed 0 bases, J shed 9 bases, and the junction held 12 bases outside the gene matches. The CDR3 consists of 16 residues. CDR3 nucleotide sequence: TGTGCCAGCAGCTTGGTTCCCAGGGGGATAGGGATTGAGCAGTTCTTC. This gives the protein CASSLVPRGIGIEQFF.

This CDR3 reads CASSSMDQANTEAFF. The CDR3 coding sequence is TGTGCCAGCAGCTCAATGGACCAAGCGAACACTGAAGCTTTCTTT. The rearrangement links TRBV7-9 to TRBJ1-1, with D uncertain. This CDR3 spans 15 amino acids. In germline, CDR1 is SEHNR, CDR2 FQNEAQ (reference sequence). V was trimmed by 4 bases and J by 1 base, leaving 13 bases between them.

V usage is TRBV27 and J usage is TRBJ2-7, with 8 bases lining up with TRBD1. The V and J ends lost 5 bases and 6 bases, in that order; junction bases with no gene match: 6. The CDR3 is made up of 13 amino acids. Germline CDR1 reads MNHEY; CDR2 reads SMNVEV (reference sequence). CDR3 amino acids: CASSQWTGFEQYF. Written as DNA, the CDR3 is TGTGCCAGCAGTCAATGGACAGGGTTCGAGCAGTACTTC.

This clone was observed a single time. V usage is TRBV5-1 and J usage is TRBJ1-1; 8 bases agree with TRBD1. CDR3 size: 14 residues. The V gene's germline CDR1 is SGHRS and CDR2 YFSETQ. Germline trimming cut 4 bases from V and 7 bases from J; bases unmatched to any gene: 9. CDR3 sequence reads: CASSRDTGGVEAFF. In DNA, the CDR3 is TGCGCCAGCAGCCGGGATACAGGGGGTGTTGAAGCTTTCTTT.

V usage is TRBV7-9 and J usage is TRBJ1-1; no clear D. Trimming removed 5 bases from V and 3 bases from J, with 10 bases in between. Germline V lookup: CDR1 SEHNR, CDR2 FQNEAQ (reference sequence). This CDR3 is 13 amino acids long. This chain's CDR3 is CASSLQRDTEAFF. Written as DNA, the CDR3 is TGTGCCAGCAGCCTCCAGCGTGACACTGAAGCTTTCTTT. Supplemented by reference TRBV7-9 and TRBJ1-1, the full variable domain reads DTGVSQNPRHKITKRGQNVTFRCDPISEHNRLYWYRQTLGQGPEFLTYFQNEAQLEKSRLLSDRFSAERPKGSFSTLEIQRTEQGDSAMYLCASSLQRDTEAFFGQGTRLTVV.

The chain carries TRBV5-1 and TRBJ2-1; D is unresolved. The CDR3 is 15 amino acids. Trimming pared 2 bases from V and 0 bases from J, leaving 9 bases between. Germline loops: CDR1 SGHRS, CDR2 YFSETQ. In nucleotides, the CDR3 is TGCGCCAGCAGCTTCAACAGTGGCTCCTACAATGAGCAGTTCTTC. This encodes CASSFNSGSYNEQFF.

This chain links TRBV5-1 with TRBJ2-5; TRBD1 agrees at 7 bases. Per the germline V gene, CDR1 is SGHRS and CDR2 is YFSETQ. The CDR3 consists of 13 residues. Trimming took 4 bases from V and 5 from J; bases not matched to a gene: 5. CDR3 nucleotide sequence: TGCGCCAGCAGCCCAACAGGGGAGGAGACCCAGTACTTC. It codes for CASSPTGEETQYF.

V gene TRBV11-3 combines with J gene TRBJ2-7; 9 positions match TRBD1. This CDR3 spans 14 amino acids. With 3 bases clipped from V and 0 bases from J, the junction kept 0 bases outside the gene matches. CDR1 SGHNT and CDR2 YENEEA come from the germline V gene. The DNA for the CDR3 is TGTGCCAGCAGCTTGACAGGGGGCTCCTACGAGCAGTACTTC. Translated, it gives CASSLTGGSYEQYF.

This CDR3 reads CASSRSGTVYGYTF. Written as DNA, the CDR3 is TGTGCCAGCAGCCGATCCGGGACTGTCTATGGCTACACCTTC. The chain employs TRBV7-2 and TRBJ1-2; TRBD1 might be the D (5 bases). Germline assignment: CDR1 SGHTA and CDR2 FQGNSA. Trimming stripped 5 bases from V and 4 bases from J, with 14 bases between. The CDR3 is 14 residues long.

This chain uses TRBV18 with TRBJ2-5; 7 bases align to TRBD2. The J call may be incorrect, as the DNA end agrees better with TRBJ2-7. The germline V gene encodes CDR1 KGHSH and CDR2 LQKENI. The CDR3 has 14 amino acids. CDR3: CASSPGRGPYEQYF. The CDR3 nucleotides are TGTGCCAGCTCACCAGGGAGGGGTCCCTACGAGCAGTACTTC.

The chain combines TRBV7-2 with TRBJ2-2; the match to TRBD2 covers 7 bases. Losses at the gene ends were 3 bases for V and 4 bases for J; bases not matched to a gene: 5. The CDR3 is 15 residues long. Looked up from germline, CDR1 is SGHTA and CDR2 is FQGNSA. CDR3 bases: TGTGCCAGCAGCTTTCCAGCGGGGCTCACCGGGGAGCTGTTTTTT. It yields the protein CASSFPAGLTGELFF.

This clone has a handful of counts. This sequence joins TRBV10-3 and TRBJ2-2; possible D gene TRBD2, 7 bases. V gave up 3 bases and J gave up 5 bases, with 10 bases separating them. The CDR3 is 14 amino acids. The V gene's germline CDR1 is ENHRY and CDR2 SYGVKD. This chain's CDR3 is CAISEQGGTGELFF. The CDR3 DNA reads as TGTGCCATCAGTGAACAGGGAGGGACCGGGGAGCTGTTTTTT.

The DNA of the CDR3 is TGTGCCAGCTTCTTTAACAGGGGACTGGCTGGGGCCAACGTCCTGACTTTC. Translated, it gives CASFFNRGLAGANVLTF. The genes are TRBV5-6 and TRBJ2-6, with D possibly matching TRBD1 (7 bases). Germline V CDR1 and CDR2: SGHDT, YYEEEE. Trimming shortened V by 7 bases and J by 2 bases, and 19 bases separated the two germline ends. CDR3 size: 17 residues.

This chain joins TRBV5-1 and TRBJ2-1; 9 bases agree with TRBD1. Per germline, CDR1 SGHRS and CDR2 YFSETQ. CDR3 length equals 15 residues. The trim removed 4 bases at V and 4 bases at J, leaving 6 bases unmatched. The CDR3 protein is CASSAGTGQYNEQFF. The CDR3 region has the DNA TGCGCCAGCAGCGCCGGGACAGGGCAGTACAATGAGCAGTTCTTC.

This clone was picked up one time. CDR3 coding DNA: TGTGCCAGCAGTGATCGGACAGATACGCAGTATTTT. Translating it yields CASSDRTDTQYF. This chain uses TRBV2 with TRBJ2-3; no reliable D call. The CDR3 extends over 12 amino acids. Trimming stripped 3 bases from V and 3 bases from J, with 4 bases between. Germline V lookup: CDR1 SNHLY, CDR2 FYNNEI.

This clone was seen only once. This chain connects TRBV9 to TRBJ2-2; 12 bases line up with TRBD1. This CDR3 contains 23 residues. The V gene end was trimmed by 1 base and the J gene end by 1 base; junction bases not matched to a gene: 20. Germline loops: CDR1 SGDLS, CDR2 YYNGEE. As DNA, the CDR3 is TGTGCCAGCAGCGTAAAGGGTCGGCTCCCGGGACAGGGGGCATTTCGGAACACCGGGGAGCTGTTTTTT. Protein product: CASSVKGRLPGQGAFRNTGELFF.

The chain recombines TRBV5-6 with TRBJ1-1, with D perhaps TRBD1 (6 bases). CDR3 length: 14 residues. V was trimmed by 0 bases and J by 1 base, leaving 7 bases between them. From germline, CDR1 is SGHDT and CDR2 YYEEEE. This chain's CDR3 is CASSLGDKNTEAFF. DNA of the CDR3: TGTGCCAGCAGCTTGGGGGACAAGAACACTGAAGCTTTCTTT.

There are a few counts of this clone. This chain joins TRBV30 and TRBJ1-1; 7 positions agree with TRBD1. J was trimmed by 5 bases and V by 8 bases; bases with no gene match: 5. The CDR3 is made up of 11 amino acids. CDR1 and CDR2 (germline): GTSNPN, SVGIG (reference sequence). In DNA, the CDR3 is TGTGCCCGACACAGGGGAACTGAAGCTTTCTTT. It specifies CARHRGTEAFF.

The chain employs TRBV11-2 and TRBJ2-3; weak D call: TRBD2 (6 bases). Germline CDR1 reads SGHAT; CDR2 reads FQNNGV. CDR3 size: 14 residues. Trimming shortened V by 5 bases and J by 4 bases, and 13 bases separated the two germline ends. CDR3 sequence: CASSRDSRADTQYF. CDR3 sequence (DNA): TGTGCCAGCAGCCGGGACTCCCGAGCAGATACGCAGTATTTT.

This chain connects TRBV5-4 to TRBJ2-7; D assignment may be TRBD1 or TRBD2 (7 bases each). V lost 4 bases and J 2 bases, leaving 13 bases between the germline ends. The germline gives CDR1 SGHNT, CDR2 YYREEE (reference sequence). This CDR3 contains 14 residues. CDR3 coding DNA: TGTGCCAGCAGCCAGGGGGGGGCTGCCTACGAGCAGTACTTC. It translates to CASSQGGAAYEQYF.

This clone was counted once. The chain recombines TRBV5-4 with TRBJ2-1; TRBD1 matches at 10 bases. Trimming at V came to 4 bases and at J to 7 bases, leaving 8 bases not matched to a gene. The CDR3 consists of 15 residues. Germline CDR1 is SGHNT and CDR2 is YYREEE (reference sequence). CDR3 DNA sequence: TGTGCCAGCAGCCCATGGGACAGGGGTGGGAATGAGCAGTTCTTC. Its translation is CASSPWDRGGNEQFF.

The chain employs TRBV19 and TRBJ2-5; maybe TRBD2 (6 bases). V gave up 1 base and J gave up 7 bases, with 16 bases separating them. The germline CDR1 and CDR2 sequences are LNHDA and SQIVND (reference sequence). The CDR3 totals 15 residues. In nucleotides, the CDR3 is TGTGCCAGTAGTATAGGCTTCGGGGGTGGACGGACCCAGTACTTC. This sequence encodes CASSIGFGGGRTQYF.